This T cell receptor beta chain emerged from a study of type 1 regulatory T cells. V trimming: 1 base; J trimming: 0 bases; junction bases outside the gene matches: 10. Germline V CDR1 and CDR2: DFQATT, SNEGSKA (reference sequence). The CDR3 totals 17 residues. Each CDR3 protein gets one entry after TCRdb re-called the reads with MiXCR. The data hold fewer than 75,000 distinct CDR3 sequences, with roughly 49% observed a single time. This clonotype showed up just a few times. Its target is unknown. The V gene is TRBV20-1, the J gene TRBJ1-1; TRBD1 matches at 8 bases. The specimen was cultured non-Tr1 T cells, either the whole culture or a sorted T cell fraction (not recorded which). The sequence came from a human donor in good health. The CDR3 DNA reads as TGCAGTGCTAGAGCTAGGCAGGGGGCGCGAATGAACACTGAAGCTTTCTTT. Residues: CSARARQGARMNTEAFF.